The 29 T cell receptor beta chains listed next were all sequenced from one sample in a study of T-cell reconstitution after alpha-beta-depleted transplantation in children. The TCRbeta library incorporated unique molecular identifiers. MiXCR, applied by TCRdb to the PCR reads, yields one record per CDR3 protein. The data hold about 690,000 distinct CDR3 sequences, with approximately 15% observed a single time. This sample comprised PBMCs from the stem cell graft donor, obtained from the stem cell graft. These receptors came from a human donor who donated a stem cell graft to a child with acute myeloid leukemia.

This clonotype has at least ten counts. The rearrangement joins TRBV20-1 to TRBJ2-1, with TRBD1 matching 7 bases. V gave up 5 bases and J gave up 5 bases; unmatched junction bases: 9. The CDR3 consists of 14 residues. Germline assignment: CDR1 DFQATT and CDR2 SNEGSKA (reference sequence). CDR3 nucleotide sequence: TGCAGTGCTTATCAGACAGGGCGGGACAATGAGCAGTTCTTC. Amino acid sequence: CSAYQTGRDNEQFF.

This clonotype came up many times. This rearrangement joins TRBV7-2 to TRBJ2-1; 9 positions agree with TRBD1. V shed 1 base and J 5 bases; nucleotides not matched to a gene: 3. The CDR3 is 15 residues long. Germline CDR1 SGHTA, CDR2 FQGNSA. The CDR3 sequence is CASSLGDRVDNEQFF. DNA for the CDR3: TGTGCCAGCAGCTTAGGGGACAGGGTAGACAATGAGCAGTTCTTC.

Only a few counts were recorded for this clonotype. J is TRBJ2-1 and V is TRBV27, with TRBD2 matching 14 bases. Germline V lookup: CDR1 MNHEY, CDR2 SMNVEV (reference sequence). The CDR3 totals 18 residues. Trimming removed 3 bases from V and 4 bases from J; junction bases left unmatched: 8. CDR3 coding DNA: TGTGCCAGCAGTTTCGGACTAGCGGGGGGCCACGGGTACAATGAGCAGTTCTTC. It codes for CASSFGLAGGHGYNEQFF.

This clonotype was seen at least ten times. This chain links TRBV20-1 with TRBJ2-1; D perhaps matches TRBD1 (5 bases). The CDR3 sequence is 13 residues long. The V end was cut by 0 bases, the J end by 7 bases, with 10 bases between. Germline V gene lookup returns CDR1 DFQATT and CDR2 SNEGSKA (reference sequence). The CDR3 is CSARDLDSNEQFF. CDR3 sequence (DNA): TGCAGTGCTAGAGATCTAGACAGTAATGAGCAGTTCTTC.

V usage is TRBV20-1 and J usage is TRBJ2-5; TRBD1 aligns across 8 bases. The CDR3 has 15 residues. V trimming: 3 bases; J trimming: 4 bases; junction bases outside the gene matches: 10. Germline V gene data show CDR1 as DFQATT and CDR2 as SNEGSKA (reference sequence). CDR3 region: CSASRQGAILETQYF. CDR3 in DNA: TGCAGTGCTAGTCGCCAGGGGGCTATCCTAGAGACCCAGTACTTC.

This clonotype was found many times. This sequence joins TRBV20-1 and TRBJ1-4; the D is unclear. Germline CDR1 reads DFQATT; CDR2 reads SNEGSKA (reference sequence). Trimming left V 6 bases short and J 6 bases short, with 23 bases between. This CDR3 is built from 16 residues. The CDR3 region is CSAQDRVKNQYEKLFF. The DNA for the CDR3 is TGCAGTGCGCAGGATCGGGTTAAGAATCAGTATGAAAAACTGTTTTTT.

The DNA of the CDR3 is TGTGCCAGCAGCCCCTTTGAGGGGGACAGGACCTACGAGCAGTACTTC. It specifies CASSPFEGDRTYEQYF. The chain has TRBV7-9 and TRBJ2-7; 8 bases map to TRBD1. The CDR3 contains 16 residues. J gave up 2 bases and V 5 bases, and 11 bases lay outside the gene matches. Germline CDR1 and CDR2: SEHNR and FQNEAQ (reference sequence).

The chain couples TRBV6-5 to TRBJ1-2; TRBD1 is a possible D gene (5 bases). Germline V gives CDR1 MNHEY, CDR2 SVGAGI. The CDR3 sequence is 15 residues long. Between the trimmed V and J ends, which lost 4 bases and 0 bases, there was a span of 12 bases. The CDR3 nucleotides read TGTGCCAGCAGTTCGGGACTCCGCTCTAACTATGGCTACACCTTC. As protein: CASSSGLRSNYGYTF.

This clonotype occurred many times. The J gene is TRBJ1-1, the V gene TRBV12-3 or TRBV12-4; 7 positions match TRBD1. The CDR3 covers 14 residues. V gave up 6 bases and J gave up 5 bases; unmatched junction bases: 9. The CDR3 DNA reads TGTGCCAGCAGCCCCCGGACAGGAAGGACTGAAGCTTTCTTT. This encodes CASSPRTGRTEAFF.

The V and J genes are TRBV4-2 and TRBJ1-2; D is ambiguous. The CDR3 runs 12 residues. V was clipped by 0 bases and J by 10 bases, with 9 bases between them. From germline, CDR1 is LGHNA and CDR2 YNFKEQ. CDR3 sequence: CASSQDLRAYTF. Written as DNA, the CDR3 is TGTGCCAGCAGCCAAGATCTGAGAGCCTACACCTTC.

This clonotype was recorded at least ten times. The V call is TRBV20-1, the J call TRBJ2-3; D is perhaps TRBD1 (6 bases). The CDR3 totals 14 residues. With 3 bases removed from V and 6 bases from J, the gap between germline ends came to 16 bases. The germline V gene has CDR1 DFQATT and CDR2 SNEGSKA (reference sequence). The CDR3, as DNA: TGCAGTGCTAGCTCAGGTGGGGGCCTCGATACGCAGTATTTT. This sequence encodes CSASSGGGLDTQYF.

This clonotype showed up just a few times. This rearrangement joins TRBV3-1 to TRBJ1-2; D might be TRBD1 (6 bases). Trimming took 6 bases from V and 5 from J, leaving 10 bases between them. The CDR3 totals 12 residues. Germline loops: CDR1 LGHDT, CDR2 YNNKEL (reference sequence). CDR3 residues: CASSTGYYGYTF. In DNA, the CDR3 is TGTGCCAGCAGTACAGGGTATTATGGCTACACCTTC. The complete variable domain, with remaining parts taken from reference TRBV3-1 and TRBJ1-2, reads DTAVSQTPKYLVTQMGNDKSIKCEQNLGHDTMYWYKQDSKKFLKIMFSYNNKELIINETVPNRFSPKSPDKAHLNLHINSLELGDSAVYFCASSTGYYGYTFGSGTRLTVV.

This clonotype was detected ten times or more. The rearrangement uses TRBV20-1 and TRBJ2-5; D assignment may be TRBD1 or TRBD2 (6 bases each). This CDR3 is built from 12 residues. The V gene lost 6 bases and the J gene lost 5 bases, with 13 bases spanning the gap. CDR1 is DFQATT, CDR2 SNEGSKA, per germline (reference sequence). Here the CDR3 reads CSAPQGGETQYF. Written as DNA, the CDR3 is TGCAGTGCGCCACAGGGAGGTGAGACCCAGTACTTC.

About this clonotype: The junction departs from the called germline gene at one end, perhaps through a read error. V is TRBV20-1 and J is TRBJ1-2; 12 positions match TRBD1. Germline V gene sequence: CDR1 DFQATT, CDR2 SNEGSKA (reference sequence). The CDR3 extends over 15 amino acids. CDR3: CCARYRDRGHRGYTF. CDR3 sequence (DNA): TGCTGTGCTAGGTACCGGGACAGGGGGCATCGAGGCTACACCTTC.

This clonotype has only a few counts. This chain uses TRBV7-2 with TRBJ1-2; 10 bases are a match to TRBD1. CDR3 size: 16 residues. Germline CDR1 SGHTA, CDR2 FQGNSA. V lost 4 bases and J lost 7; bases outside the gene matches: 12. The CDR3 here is CASSSLSGQGPGGYTF. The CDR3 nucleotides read TGTGCCAGCAGCTCCCTCTCGGGACAGGGGCCAGGTGGCTACACCTTC.

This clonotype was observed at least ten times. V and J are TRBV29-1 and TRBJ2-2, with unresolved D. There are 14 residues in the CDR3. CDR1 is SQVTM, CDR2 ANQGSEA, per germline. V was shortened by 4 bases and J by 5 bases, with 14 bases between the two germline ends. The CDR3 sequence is CSVVLRYSTGELFF. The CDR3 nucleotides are TGCAGCGTTGTGCTCAGATATTCTACCGGGGAGCTGTTTTTT.

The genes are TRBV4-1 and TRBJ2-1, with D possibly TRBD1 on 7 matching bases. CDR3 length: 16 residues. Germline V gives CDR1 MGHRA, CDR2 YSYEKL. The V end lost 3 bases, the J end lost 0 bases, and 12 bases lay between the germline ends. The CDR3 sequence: CASSQRRDSSYNEQFF. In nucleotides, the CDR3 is TGCGCCAGCAGCCAGCGGAGGGACAGCTCCTACAATGAGCAGTTCTTC.

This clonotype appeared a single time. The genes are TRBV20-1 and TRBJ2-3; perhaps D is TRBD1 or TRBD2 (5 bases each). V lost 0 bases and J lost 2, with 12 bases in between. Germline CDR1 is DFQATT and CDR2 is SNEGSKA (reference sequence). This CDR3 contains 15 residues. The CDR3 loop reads CSARDPLGATDTQYF. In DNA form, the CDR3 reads TGCAGTGCTAGAGACCCACTAGGGGCCACAGATACGCAGTATTTT.

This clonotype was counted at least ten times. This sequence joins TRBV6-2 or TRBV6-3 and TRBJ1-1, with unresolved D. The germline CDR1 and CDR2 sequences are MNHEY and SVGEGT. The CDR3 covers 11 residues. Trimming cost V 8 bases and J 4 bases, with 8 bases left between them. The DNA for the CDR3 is TGTGCCAGCCAGCTTGCCACTGAAGCTTTCTTT. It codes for CASQLATEAFF.

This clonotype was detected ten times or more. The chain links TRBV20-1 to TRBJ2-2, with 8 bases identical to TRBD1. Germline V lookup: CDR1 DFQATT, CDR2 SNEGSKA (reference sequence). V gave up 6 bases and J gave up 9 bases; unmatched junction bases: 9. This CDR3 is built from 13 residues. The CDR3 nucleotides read TGCAGTGCAACAGGACAGGGAGGCAGGGAGCTGTTTTTT. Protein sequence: CSATGQGGRELFF.

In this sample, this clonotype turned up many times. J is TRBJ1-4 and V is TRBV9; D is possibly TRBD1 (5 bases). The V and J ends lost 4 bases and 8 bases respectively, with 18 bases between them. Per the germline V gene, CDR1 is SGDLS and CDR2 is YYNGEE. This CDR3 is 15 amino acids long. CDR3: CASSPFRGVGEKLFF. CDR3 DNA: TGTGCCAGCAGCCCCTTCCGGGGGGTAGGCGAAAAACTGTTTTTT.

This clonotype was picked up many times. Here the CDR3 DNA reads TGCAGTGCAAGGACAGGGCCCATGAACACTGAAGCTTTCTTT. Protein: CSARTGPMNTEAFF. V gene TRBV20-1 combines with J gene TRBJ1-1; 8 positions match TRBD1. Germline V gene lookup returns CDR1 DFQATT and CDR2 SNEGSKA (reference sequence). Trimming cost V 6 bases and J 0 bases; bases outside gene matches: 6. The CDR3 runs to 14 residues.

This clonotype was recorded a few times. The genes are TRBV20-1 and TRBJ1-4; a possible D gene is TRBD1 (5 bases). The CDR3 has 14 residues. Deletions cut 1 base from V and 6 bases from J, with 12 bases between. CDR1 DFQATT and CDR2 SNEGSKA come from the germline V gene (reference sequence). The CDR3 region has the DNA TGCAGTGCTAGAGGTTTCGGGGGAGATGAAAAACTGTTTTTT. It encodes CSARGFGGDEKLFF.

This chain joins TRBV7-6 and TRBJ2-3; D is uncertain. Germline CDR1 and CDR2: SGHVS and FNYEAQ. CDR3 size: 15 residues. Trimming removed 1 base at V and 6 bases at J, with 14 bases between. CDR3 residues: CASSLEPAPSDTQYF. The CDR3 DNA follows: TGTGCCAGCAGCTTAGAACCCGCGCCGAGTGATACGCAGTATTTT.

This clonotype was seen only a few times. CDR3 nucleotides: TGTGCCAGCAGCAGCCGGGACTTTGACAATGAGCAGTTCTTC. This translates into CASSSRDFDNEQFF. The chain is built from TRBV7-6 and TRBJ2-1, with D maybe TRBD2 (6 bases). There are 14 residues in the CDR3. Germline V gene data show CDR1 as SGHVS and CDR2 as FNYEAQ. V was clipped by 5 bases and J by 5 bases, with 13 bases between them. Full variable domain (missing parts from reference TRBV7-6 and TRBJ2-1): GAGVSQSPRYKVTKRGQDVALRCDPISGHVSLYWYRQALGQGPEFLTYFNYEAQQDKSGLPNDRFSAERPEGSISTLTIQRTEQRDSAMYRCASSSRDFDNEQFFGPGTRLTVL.

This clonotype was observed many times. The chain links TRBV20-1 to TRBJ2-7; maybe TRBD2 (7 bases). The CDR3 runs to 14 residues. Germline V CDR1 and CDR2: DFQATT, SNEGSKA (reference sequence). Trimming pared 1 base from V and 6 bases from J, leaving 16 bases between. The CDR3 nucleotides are TGCAGTGCTAGAGTAAAACAGGGAGGGGGCGAGCAGTACTTC. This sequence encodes CSARVKQGGGEQYF.

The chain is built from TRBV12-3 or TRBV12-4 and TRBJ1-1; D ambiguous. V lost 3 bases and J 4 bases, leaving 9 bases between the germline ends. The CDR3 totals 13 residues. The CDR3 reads CASSFEWGTEAFF. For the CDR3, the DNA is TGTGCCAGCAGTTTTGAGTGGGGCACTGAAGCTTTCTTT.

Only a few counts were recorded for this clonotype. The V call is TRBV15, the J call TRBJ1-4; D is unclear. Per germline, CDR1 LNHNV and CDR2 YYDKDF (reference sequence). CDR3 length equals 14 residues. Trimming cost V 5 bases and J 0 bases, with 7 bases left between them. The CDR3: CATSPETTNEKLFF. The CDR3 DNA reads TGTGCCACCAGCCCGGAAACAACTAATGAAAAACTGTTTTTT. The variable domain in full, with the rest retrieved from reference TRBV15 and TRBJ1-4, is DAMVIQNPRYQVTQFGKPVTLSCSQTLNHNVMYWYQQKSSQAPKLLFHYYDKDFNNEADTPDNFQSRRPNTSFCFLDIRSPGLGDTAMYLCATSPETTNEKLFFGSGTQLSVL.

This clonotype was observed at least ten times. This CDR3 is CASSSSTGGYGETQYF. The CDR3 DNA follows: TGTGCCAGCAGCTCATCCACAGGGGGCTATGGAGAGACCCAGTACTTC. The chain has TRBV7-2 and TRBJ2-5; TRBD1 matches at 9 bases. The CDR3 is 16 amino acids. After removal of 4 bases from V and 4 bases from J, the junction contained 10 bases not matched to a gene. Germline CDR1 SGHTA, CDR2 FQGNSA.